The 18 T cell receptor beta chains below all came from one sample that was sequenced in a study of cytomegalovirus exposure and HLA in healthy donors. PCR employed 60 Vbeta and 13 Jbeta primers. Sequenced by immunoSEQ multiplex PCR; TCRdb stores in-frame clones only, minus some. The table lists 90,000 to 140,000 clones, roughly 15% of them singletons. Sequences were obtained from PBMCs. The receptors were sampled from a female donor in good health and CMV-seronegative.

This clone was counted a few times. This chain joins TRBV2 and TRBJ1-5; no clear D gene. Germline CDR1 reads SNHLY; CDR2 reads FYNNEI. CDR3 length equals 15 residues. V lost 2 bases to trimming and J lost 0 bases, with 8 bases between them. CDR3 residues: CASSEPRYSNQPQHF. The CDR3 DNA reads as TGTGCCAGCAGTGAACCTAGGTATAGCAATCAGCCCCAGCATTTT.

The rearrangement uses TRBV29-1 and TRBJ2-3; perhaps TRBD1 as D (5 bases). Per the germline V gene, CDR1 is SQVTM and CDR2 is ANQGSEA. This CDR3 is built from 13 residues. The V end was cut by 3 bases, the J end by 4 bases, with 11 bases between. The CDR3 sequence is CSVEGRVADTQYF. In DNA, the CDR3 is TGCAGCGTTGAGGGCAGGGTGGCAGATACGCAGTATTTT.

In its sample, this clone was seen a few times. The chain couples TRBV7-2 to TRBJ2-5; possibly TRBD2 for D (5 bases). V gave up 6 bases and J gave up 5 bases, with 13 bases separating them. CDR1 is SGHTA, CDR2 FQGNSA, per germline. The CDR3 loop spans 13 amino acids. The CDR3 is CASSRLEGETQYF. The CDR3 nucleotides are TGTGCCAGCAGTCGCCTTGAGGGCGAGACCCAGTACTTC.

CDR3 protein: CASSLRLAGGGDTQYF. In DNA, the CDR3 is TGTGCCAGCAGCTTGCGGCTAGCGGGAGGTGGAGATACGCAGTATTTT. This sequence joins TRBV5-4 and TRBJ2-3, with 11 bases aligning to TRBD2. CDR1 is SGHNT and CDR2 is YYREEE in the germline V gene (reference sequence). Germline trimming cut 1 base from V and 5 bases from J; bases unmatched to any gene: 6. This CDR3 spans 16 amino acids.

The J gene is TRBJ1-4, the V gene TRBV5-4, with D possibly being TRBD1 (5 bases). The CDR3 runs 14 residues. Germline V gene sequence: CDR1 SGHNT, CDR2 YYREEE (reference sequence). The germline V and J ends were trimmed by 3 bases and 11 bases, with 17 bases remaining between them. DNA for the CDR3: TGTGCCAGCAGCTCCGGGACGGCCCGGGGGAAACTGTTTTTT. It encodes CASSSGTARGKLFF.

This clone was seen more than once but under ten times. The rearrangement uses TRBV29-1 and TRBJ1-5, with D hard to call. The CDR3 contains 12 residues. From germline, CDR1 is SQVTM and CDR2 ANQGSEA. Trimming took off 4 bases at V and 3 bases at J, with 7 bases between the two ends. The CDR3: CSVGAVNQPQHF. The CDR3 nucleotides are TGCAGCGTTGGGGCAGTCAATCAGCCCCAGCATTTT.

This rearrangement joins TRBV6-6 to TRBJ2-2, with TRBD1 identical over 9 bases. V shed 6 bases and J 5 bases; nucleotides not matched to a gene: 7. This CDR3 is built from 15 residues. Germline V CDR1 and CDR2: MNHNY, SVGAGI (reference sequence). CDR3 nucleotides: TGTGCCAGCAGCCCGGGGACAGGGAGGACCGGGGAGCTGTTTTTT. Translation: CASSPGTGRTGELFF.

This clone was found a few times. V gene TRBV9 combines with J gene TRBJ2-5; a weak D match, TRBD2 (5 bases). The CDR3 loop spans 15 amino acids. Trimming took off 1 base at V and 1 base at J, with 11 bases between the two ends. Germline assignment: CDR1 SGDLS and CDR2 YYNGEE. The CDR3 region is CASSVSGNLQETQYF. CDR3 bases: TGTGCCAGCAGCGTATCGGGGAACCTCCAAGAGACCCAGTACTTC.

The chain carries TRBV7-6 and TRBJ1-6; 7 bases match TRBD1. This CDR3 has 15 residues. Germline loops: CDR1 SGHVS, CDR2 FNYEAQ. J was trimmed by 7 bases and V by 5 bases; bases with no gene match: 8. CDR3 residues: CASSDGTASNSPLHF. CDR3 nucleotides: TGTGCCAGCAGCGACGGGACAGCCTCCAATTCACCCCTCCACTTT.

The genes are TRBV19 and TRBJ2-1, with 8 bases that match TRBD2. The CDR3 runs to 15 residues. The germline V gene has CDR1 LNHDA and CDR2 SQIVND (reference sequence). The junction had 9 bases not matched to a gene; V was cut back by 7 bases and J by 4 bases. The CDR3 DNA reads TGTGCCAGTACCCCTCAAGCGGGGGCGTACAATGAGCAGTTCTTC. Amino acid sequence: CASTPQAGAYNEQFF.

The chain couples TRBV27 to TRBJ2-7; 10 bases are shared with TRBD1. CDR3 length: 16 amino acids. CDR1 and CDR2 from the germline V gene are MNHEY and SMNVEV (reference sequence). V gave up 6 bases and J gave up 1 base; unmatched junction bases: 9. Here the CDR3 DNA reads TGTGCCAGCAGGAACCGGGGGGGACAGGGGTCCTACGAGCAGTACTTC. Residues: CASRNRGGQGSYEQYF.

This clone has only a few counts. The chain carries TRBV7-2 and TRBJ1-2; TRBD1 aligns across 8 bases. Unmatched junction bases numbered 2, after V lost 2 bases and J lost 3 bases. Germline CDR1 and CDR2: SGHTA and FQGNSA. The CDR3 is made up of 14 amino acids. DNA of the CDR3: TGTGCCAGCAGCTTAACGACAGGGGACTATGGCTACACCTTC. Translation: CASSLTTGDYGYTF.

CDR3 DNA sequence: TGTGCCAGCAGCGTCGGGACTAGCAATGATCTCACAGATACGCAGTATTTT. Its protein product is CASSVGTSNDLTDTQYF. This rearrangement joins TRBV9 to TRBJ2-3; 9 nucleotides line up with TRBD2. The CDR3 is 17 residues long. The germline CDR1 and CDR2 sequences are SGDLS and YYNGEE. V was pared by 2 bases and J by 2 bases, with 9 bases of the junction left unmatched.

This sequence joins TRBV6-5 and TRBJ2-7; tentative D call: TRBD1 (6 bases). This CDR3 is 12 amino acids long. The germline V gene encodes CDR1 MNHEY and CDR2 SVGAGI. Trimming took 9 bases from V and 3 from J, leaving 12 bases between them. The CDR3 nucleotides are TGTGCCAGTGCGGACAGCAACTACGAGCAGTACTTC. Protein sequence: CASADSNYEQYF.

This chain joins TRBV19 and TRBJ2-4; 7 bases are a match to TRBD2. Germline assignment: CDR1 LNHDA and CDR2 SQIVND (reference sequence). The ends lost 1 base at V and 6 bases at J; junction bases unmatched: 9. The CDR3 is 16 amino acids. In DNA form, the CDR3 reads TGTGCCAGTAGTATAGGCGGGGGACCGGGGCTAAACATTCAGTACTTC. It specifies CASSIGGGPGLNIQYF.

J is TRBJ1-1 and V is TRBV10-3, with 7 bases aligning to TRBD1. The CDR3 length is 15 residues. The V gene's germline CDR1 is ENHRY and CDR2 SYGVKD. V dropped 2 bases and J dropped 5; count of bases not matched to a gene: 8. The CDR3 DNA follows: TGTGCCATCAGTGAGGGGCACAGGGGAGAGACTGAAGCTTTCTTT. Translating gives CAISEGHRGETEAFF.

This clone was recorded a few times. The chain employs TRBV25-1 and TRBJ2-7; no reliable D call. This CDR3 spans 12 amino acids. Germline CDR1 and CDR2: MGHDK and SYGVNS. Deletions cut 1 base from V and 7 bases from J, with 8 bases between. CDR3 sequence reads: CASSESGGEQYF. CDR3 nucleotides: TGTGCCAGCAGTGAATCGGGTGGGGAGCAGTACTTC.

The CDR3 nucleotides are TGTGCCTGGAGTGGCGCCCGGAGACTAGCGACCGTCTACGAGCAGTACTTC. This gives the protein CAWSGARRLATVYEQYF. The genes are TRBV30 and TRBJ2-7; 8 nucleotides agree with TRBD2. With V trimmed by 1 base and J by 3 bases, 14 bases remained unmatched. The CDR3 covers 17 residues. Germline CDR1 and CDR2: GTSNPN and SVGIG (reference sequence).